This TCR beta chain was sequenced during a study of blood T cell repertoires in COVID-19. Method: immunoSEQ multiplex PCR; TCRdb's copy keeps in-frame clones and lacks some. This sample has 300,000 to 400,000 clones; over 75% occur once, and the top ten carry 3.5% to 4%. The V end lost 2 bases, the J end lost 1 base, and 13 bases lay between the germline ends. Germline V gene data show CDR1 as SGHAT and CDR2 as FQNNGV. This CDR3 has 16 amino acids. Material for sequencing was peripheral blood. The V call is TRBV11-2, the J call TRBJ2-3, with D possibly matching TRBD2 (5 bases). The source of this sequence is a woman in her forties or fifties with active or convalescent COVID-19. The CDR3 bases are TGTGCCAGCAGCTTAATATCGGGATTACGCACAGATACGCAGTATTTT. It is translated as CASSLISGLRTDTQYF.